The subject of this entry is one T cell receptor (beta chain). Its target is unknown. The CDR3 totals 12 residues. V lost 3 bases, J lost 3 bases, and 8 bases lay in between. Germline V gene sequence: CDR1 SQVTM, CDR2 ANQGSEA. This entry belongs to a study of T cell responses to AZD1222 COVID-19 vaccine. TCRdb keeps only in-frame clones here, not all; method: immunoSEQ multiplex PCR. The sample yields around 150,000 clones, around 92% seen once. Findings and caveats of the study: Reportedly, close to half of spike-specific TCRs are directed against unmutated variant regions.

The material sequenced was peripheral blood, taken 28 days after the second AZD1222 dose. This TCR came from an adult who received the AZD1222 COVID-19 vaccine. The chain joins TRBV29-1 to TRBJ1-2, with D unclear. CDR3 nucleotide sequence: TGCAGCGTTGACCCGACGGACTATGGCTACACCTTC. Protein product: CSVDPTDYGYTF.